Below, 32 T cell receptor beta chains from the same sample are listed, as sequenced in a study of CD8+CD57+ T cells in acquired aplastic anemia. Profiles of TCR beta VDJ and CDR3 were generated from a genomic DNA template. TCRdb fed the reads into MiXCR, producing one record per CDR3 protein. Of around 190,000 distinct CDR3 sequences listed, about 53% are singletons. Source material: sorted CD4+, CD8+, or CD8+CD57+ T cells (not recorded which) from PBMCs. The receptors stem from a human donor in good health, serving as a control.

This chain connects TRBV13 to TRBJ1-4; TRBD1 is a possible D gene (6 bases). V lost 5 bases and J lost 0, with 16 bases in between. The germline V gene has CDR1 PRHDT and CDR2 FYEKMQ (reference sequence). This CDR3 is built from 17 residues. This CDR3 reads CASSRAGTPATNEKLFF. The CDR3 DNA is TGTGCCAGCAGCCGCGCCGGGACACCTGCAACTAATGAAAAACTGTTTTTT.

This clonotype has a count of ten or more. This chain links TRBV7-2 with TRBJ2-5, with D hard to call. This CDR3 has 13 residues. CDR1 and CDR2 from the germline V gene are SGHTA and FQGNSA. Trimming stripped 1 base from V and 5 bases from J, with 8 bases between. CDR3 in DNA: TGTGCCAGCAGCTTAGAAGGGAAGGAGACCCAGTACTTC. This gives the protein CASSLEGKETQYF.

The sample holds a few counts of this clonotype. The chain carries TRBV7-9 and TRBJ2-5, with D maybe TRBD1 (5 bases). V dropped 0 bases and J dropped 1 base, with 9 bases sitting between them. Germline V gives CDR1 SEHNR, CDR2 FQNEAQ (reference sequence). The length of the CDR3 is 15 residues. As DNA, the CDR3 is TGTGCCAGCAGCTTAGCGTTCGACAGCCAAGAGACCCAGTACTTC. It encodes CASSLAFDSQETQYF.

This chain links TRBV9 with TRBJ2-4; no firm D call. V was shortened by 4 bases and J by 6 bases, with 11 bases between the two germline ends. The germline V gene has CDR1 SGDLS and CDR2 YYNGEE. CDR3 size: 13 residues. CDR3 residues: CASSSPSGNIQYF. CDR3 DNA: TGTGCCAGCAGCTCACCTTCGGGAAACATTCAGTACTTC. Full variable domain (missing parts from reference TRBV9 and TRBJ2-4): DSGVTQTPKHLITATGQRVTLRCSPRSGDLSVYWYQQSLDQGLQFLIQYYNGEERAKGNILERFSAQQFPDLHSELNLSSLELGDSALYFCASSSPSGNIQYFGAGTRLSVL.

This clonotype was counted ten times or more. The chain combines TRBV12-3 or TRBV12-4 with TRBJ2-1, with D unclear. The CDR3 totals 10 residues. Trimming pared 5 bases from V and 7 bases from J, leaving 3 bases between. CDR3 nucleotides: TGTGCCAGCAGTCGTAATGAGCAGTTCTTC. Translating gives CASSRNEQFF.

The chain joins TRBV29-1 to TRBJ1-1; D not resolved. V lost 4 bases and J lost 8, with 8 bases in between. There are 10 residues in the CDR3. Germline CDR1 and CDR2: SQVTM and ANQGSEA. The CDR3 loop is CSVVRKEAFF. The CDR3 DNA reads TGCAGCGTTGTTCGTAAGGAAGCTTTCTTT. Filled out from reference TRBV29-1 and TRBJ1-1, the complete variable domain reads SAVISQKPSRDICQRGTSLTIQCQVDSQVTMMFWYRQQPGQSLTLIATANQGSEATYESGFVIDKFPISRPNLTFSTLTVSNMSPEDSSIYLCSVVRKEAFFGQGTRLTVV.

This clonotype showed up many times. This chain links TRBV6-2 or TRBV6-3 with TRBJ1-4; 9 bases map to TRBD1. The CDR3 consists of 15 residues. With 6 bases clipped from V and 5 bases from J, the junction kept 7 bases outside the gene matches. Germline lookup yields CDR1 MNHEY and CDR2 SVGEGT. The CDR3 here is CASRTQGALNEKLFF. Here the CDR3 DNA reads TGTGCCAGCAGGACACAGGGGGCTTTGAATGAAAAACTGTTTTTT.

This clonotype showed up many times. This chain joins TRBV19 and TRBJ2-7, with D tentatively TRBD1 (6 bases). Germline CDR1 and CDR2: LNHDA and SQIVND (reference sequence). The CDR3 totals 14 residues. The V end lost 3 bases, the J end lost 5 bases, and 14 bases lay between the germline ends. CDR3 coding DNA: TGTGCCAGTAGTATCAGGGGCCTCCTCCACGAGCAGTACTTC. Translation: CASSIRGLLHEQYF.

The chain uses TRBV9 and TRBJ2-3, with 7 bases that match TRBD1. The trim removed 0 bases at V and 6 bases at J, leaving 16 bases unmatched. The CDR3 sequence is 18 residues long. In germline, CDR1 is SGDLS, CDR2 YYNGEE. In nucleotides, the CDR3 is TGTGCCAGCAGCGTAGCTACAGGGAGCGAGGGGGCCGGGGATACGCAGTATTTT. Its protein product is CASSVATGSEGAGDTQYF.

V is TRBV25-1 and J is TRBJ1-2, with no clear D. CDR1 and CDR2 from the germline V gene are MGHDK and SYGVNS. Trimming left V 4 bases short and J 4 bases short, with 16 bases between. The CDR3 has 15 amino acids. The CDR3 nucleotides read TGTGCCAGCAGTGGGACGGGCTCCCCTCCCTATGGCTACACCTTC. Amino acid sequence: CASSGTGSPPYGYTF.

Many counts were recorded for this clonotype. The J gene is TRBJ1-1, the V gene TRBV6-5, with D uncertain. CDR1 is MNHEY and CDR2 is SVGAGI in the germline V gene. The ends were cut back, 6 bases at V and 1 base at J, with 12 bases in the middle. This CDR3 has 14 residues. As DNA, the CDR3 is TGTGCCAGCAGCTCCGGCGGATCGAACACTGAAGCTTTCTTT. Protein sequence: CASSSGGSNTEAFF.

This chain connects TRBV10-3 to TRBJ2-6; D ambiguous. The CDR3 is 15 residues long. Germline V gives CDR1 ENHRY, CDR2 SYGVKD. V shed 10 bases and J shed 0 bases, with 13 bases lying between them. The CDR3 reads CATLSVDSGANVLTF. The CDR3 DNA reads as TGTGCCACATTAAGCGTGGACTCTGGGGCCAACGTCCTGACTTTC.

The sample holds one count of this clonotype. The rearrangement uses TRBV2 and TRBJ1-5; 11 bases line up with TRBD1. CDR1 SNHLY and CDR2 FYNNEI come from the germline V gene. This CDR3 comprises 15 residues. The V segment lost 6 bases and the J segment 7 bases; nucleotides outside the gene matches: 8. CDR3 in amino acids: CASREQGTGGQPQHF. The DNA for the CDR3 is TGTGCCAGCAGAGAACAGGGGACAGGGGGACAGCCCCAGCATTTT.

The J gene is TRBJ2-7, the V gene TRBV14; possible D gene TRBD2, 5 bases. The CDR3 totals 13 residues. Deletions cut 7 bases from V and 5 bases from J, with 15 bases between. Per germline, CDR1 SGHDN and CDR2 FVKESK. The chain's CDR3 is CASKGGSRNEQYF. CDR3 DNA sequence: TGTGCCAGCAAAGGAGGATCCAGAAACGAGCAGTACTTC.

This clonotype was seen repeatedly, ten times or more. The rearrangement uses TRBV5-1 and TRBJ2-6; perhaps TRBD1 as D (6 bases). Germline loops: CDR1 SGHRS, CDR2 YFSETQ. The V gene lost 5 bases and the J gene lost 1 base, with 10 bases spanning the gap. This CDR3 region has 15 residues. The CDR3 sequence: CASRPQGSGANVLTF. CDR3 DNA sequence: TGCGCCAGCAGGCCACAGGGTTCTGGGGCCAACGTCCTGACTTTC.

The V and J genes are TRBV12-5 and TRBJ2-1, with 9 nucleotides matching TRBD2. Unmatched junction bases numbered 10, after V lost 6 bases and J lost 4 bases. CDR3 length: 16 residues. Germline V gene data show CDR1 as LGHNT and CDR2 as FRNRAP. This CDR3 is CASGPLAGPSYNEQFF. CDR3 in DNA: TGTGCTAGTGGACCTCTAGCGGGGCCATCGTACAATGAGCAGTTCTTC.

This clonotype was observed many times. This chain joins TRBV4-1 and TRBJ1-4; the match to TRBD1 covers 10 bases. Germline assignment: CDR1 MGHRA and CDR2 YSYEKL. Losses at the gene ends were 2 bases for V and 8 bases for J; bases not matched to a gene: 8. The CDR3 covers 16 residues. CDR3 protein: CASSQLLTGGAEKLFF. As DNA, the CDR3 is TGCGCCAGCAGCCAACTTTTGACAGGGGGCGCGGAAAAACTGTTTTTT.

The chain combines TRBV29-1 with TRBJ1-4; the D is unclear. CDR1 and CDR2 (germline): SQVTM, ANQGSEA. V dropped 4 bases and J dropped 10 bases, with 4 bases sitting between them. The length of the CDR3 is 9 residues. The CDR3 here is CSVGGKLFF. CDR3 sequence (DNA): TGCAGCGTTGGCGGAAAACTGTTTTTT.

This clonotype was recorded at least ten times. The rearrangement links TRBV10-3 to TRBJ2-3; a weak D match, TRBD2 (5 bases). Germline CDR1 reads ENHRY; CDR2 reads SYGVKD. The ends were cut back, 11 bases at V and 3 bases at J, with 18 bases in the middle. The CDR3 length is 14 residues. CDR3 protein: CASKTLEVTDTQYF. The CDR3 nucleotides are TGTGCCTCAAAGACCTTGGAGGTTACAGATACGCAGTATTTT.

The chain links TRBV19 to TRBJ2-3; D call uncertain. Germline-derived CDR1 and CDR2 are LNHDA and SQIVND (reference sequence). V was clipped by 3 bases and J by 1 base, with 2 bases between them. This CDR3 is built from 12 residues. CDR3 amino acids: CASSIGTDTQYF. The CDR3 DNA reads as TGTGCCAGTAGTATCGGCACAGATACGCAGTATTTT.

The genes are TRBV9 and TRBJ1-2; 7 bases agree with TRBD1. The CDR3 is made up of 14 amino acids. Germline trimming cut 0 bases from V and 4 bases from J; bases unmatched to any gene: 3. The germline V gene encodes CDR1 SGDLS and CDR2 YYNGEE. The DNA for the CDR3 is TGTGCCAGCAGCGTAGGGGACAGCCTCTATGGCTACACCTTC. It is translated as CASSVGDSLYGYTF.

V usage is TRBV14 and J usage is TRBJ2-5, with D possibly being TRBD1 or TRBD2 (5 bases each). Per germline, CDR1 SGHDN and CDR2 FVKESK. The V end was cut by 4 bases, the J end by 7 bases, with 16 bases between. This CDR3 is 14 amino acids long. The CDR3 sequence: CASSPGRLSRTQYF. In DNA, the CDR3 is TGTGCCAGCAGCCCGGGACGGCTGTCGAGGACCCAGTACTTC.

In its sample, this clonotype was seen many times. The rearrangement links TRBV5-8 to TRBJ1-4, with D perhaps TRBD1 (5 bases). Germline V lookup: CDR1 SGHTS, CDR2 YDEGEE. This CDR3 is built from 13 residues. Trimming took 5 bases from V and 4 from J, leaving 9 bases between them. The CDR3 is CASSPQGNEKLFF. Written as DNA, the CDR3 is TGTGCCAGCAGTCCCCAGGGTAATGAAAAACTGTTTTTT.

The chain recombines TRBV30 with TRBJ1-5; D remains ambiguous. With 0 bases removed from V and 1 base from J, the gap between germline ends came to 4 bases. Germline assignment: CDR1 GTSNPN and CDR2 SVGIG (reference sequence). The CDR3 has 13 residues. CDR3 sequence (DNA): TGTGCCTGGAGTGTACGAAGCAATCAGCCCCAGCATTTT. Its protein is CAWSVRSNQPQHF.

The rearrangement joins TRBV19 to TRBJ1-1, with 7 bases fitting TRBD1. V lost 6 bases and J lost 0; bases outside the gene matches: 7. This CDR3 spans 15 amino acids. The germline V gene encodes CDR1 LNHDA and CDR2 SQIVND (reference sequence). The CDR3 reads CASRRGGQLNTEAFF. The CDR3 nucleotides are TGTGCCAGTAGGAGAGGGGGACAGTTGAACACTGAAGCTTTCTTT. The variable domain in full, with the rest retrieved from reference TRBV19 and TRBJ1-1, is DGGITQSPKYLFRKEGQNVTLSCEQNLNHDAMYWYRQDPGQGLRLIYYSQIVNDFQKGDIAEGYSVSREKKESFPLTVTSAQKNPTAFYLCASRRGGQLNTEAFFGQGTRLTVV.

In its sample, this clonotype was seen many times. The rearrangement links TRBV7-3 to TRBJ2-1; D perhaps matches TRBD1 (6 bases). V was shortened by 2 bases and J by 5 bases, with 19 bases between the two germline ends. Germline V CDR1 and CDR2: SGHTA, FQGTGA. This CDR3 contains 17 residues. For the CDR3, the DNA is TGTGCCAGCAGCTTAGCCCAGGCGGACAGATTCAACAATGAGCAGTTCTTC. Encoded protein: CASSLAQADRFNNEQFF. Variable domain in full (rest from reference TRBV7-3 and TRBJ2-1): GAGVSQTPSNKVTEKGKYVELRCDPISGHTALYWYRQSLGQGPEFLIYFQGTGAADDSGLPNDRFFAVRPEGSVSTLKIQRTERGDSAVYLCASSLAQADRFNNEQFFGPGTRLTVL.

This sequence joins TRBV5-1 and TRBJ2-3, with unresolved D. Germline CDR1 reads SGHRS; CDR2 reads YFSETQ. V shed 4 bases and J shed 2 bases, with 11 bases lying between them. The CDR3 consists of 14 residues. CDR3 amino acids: CASSLDIPTDTQYF. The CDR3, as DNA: TGCGCCAGCAGCCTCGACATTCCCACAGATACGCAGTATTTT.

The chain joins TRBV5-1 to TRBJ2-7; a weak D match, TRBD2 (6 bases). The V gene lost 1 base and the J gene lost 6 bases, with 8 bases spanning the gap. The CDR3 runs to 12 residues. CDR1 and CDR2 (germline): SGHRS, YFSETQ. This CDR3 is CASSLSGVEQYF. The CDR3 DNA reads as TGCGCCAGCAGCTTGTCGGGGGTCGAGCAGTACTTC.

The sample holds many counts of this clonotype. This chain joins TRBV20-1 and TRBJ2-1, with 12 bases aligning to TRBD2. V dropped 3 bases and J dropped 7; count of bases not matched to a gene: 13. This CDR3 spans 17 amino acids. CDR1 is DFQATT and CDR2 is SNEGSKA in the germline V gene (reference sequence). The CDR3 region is CSASLLAGGRERNEQFF. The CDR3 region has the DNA TGCAGTGCTAGCCTCCTAGCGGGGGGGCGGGAGAGGAATGAGCAGTTCTTC.

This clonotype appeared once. The CDR3: CASSPPKGTGGNGYTF. DNA for the CDR3: TGTGCCAGTAGTCCACCGAAGGGGACAGGGGGCAACGGCTACACCTTC. The V and J genes are TRBV19 and TRBJ1-2, with 12 bases matching TRBD1. The CDR3 runs to 16 residues. CDR1 LNHDA and CDR2 SQIVND come from the germline V gene (reference sequence). Trimming cost V 5 bases and J 8 bases; bases outside gene matches: 12.

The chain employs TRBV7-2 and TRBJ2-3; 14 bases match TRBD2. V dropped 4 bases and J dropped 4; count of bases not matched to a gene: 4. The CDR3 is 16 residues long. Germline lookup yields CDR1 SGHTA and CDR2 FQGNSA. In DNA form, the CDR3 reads TGTGCCAGCAGCTCCGGGACTAGCGGGGGACCAGATACGCAGTATTTT. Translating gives CASSSGTSGGPDTQYF.

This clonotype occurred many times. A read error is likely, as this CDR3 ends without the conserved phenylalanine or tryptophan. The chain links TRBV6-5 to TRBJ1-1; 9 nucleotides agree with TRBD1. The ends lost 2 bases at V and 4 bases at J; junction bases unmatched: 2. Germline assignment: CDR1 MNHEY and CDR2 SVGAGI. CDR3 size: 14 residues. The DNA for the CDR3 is TGTGCCAGCAGTTACCGGACAGGGGTCACTGAAGCTTTCCTT. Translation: CASSYRTGVTEAFL.